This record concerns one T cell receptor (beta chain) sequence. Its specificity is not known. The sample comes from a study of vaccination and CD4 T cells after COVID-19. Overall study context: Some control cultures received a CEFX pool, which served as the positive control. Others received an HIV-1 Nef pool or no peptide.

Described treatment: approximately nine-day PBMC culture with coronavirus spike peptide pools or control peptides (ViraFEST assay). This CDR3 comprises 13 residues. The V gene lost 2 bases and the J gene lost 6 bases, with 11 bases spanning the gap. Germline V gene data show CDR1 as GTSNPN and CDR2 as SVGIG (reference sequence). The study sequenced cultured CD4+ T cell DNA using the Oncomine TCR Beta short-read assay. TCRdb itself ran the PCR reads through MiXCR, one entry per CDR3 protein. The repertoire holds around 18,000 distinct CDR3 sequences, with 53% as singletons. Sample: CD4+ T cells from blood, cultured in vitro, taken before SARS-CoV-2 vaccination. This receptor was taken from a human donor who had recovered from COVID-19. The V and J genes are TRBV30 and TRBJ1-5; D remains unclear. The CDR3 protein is CAWSSQWVQPQHF. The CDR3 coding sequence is TGTGCCTGGAGTTCACAGTGGGTTCAGCCCCAGCATTTT.